The 18 T cell receptor beta chains below all came from one sample that was sequenced in a study of blood T cell dynamics during melanoma immunotherapy. Time point in this sample: pre-treatment baseline. Clones were read by immunoSEQ multiplex PCR, and TCRdb kept only the in-frame ones, dropping some. Among a few thousand clones listed, 70% to 90% were seen once. The specimen was blood, collected from a patient treated with checkpoint blockade. The source of these receptors is a human donor with melanoma.

The rearrangement joins TRBV7-2 to TRBJ2-5; 9 bases are a match to TRBD2. There are 16 residues in the CDR3. After removal of 4 bases from V and 5 bases from J, the junction contained 11 bases not matched to a gene. CDR1 is SGHTA, CDR2 FQGNSA, per germline. The CDR3 sequence: CASSYQRGDPGETQYF. For the CDR3, the DNA is TGTGCCAGCAGCTACCAGCGGGGGGATCCGGGGGAGACCCAGTACTTC.

V is TRBV25-1 and J is TRBJ1-4; D might be TRBD1 (6 bases). The length of the CDR3 is 15 residues. Germline V gene sequence: CDR1 MGHDK, CDR2 SYGVNS. The V end lost 1 base, the J end lost 1 base, and 7 bases lay between the germline ends. Here the CDR3 reads CASSELDRTNEKLFF. For the CDR3, the DNA is TGTGCCAGCAGTGAATTGGACAGAACTAATGAAAAACTGTTTTTT.

The chain carries TRBV4-1 and TRBJ1-3, with TRBD1 matching 7 bases. CDR1 and CDR2 (germline): MGHRA, YSYEKL. V was pared by 4 bases and J by 4 bases, with 4 bases of the junction left unmatched. The CDR3 totals 14 residues. The CDR3 DNA is TGCGCCAGCAGCCGCCCGGGACAGGGAAACACCATATATTTT. This encodes CASSRPGQGNTIYF.

This chain joins TRBV9 and TRBJ2-1, with TRBD2 matching 16 bases. Germline values: CDR1 SGDLS, CDR2 YYNGEE. The CDR3 contains 19 residues. V was pared by 4 bases and J by 4 bases, with 11 bases of the junction left unmatched. CDR3 loop: CASSPRRGTSGRGYNEQFF. DNA for the CDR3: TGTGCCAGCAGCCCCCGTCGTGGGACTAGCGGGAGGGGTTACAATGAGCAGTTCTTC.

This clone was detected a few times. The J gene is TRBJ1-3, the V gene TRBV9; D is perhaps TRBD1 (6 bases). The length of the CDR3 is 15 residues. Germline-derived CDR1 and CDR2 are SGDLS and YYNGEE. The ends were cut back, 3 bases at V and 2 bases at J, with 12 bases in the middle. The CDR3, as DNA: TGTGCCAGCAGCGCAGACAGGCTGGCTGGAAACACCATATATTTT. Translated: CASSADRLAGNTIYF.

V usage is TRBV7-2 and J usage is TRBJ2-3; 8 bases map to TRBD1. The V gene end was trimmed by 1 base and the J gene end by 4 bases; junction bases not matched to a gene: 7. Germline-derived CDR1 and CDR2 are SGHTA and FQGNSA. The CDR3 covers 16 residues. The CDR3 DNA is TGTGCCAGCAGCTTAGATAGGGCAGGGGGCGCAGATACGCAGTATTTT. The encoded protein is CASSLDRAGGADTQYF.

The chain couples TRBV12-5 to TRBJ2-3, with 9 bases matching TRBD2. CDR3 length: 16 residues. Looked up from germline, CDR1 is LGHNT and CDR2 is FRNRAP. V shed 2 bases and J 4 bases; nucleotides not matched to a gene: 7. Here the CDR3 DNA reads TGTGCTAGTGGTTTGTCTCGGACTAGCGTCCCAGATACGCAGTATTTT. It encodes CASGLSRTSVPDTQYF.

This chain uses TRBV4-3 with TRBJ1-1, with D possibly being TRBD1 (6 bases). Trimming shortened V by 0 bases and J by 5 bases, and 16 bases separated the two germline ends. The CDR3 totals 16 residues. CDR1 LGHNA and CDR2 YSLEER come from the germline V gene. Here the CDR3 reads CASSQEGRGALTEAFF. In DNA, the CDR3 is TGCGCCAGCAGCCAAGAAGGAAGGGGGGCGCTTACTGAAGCTTTCTTT.

The chain employs TRBV9 and TRBJ1-4; 9 nucleotides match TRBD1. CDR3 length: 16 residues. Germline CDR1 reads SGDLS; CDR2 reads YYNGEE. V lost 4 bases and J lost 7; bases outside the gene matches: 11. For the CDR3, the DNA is TGTGCCAGCAGCACGCAGCCCGGGACAGGGATTGAAAAACTGTTTTTT. Translation: CASSTQPGTGIEKLFF.

The chain combines TRBV7-3 with TRBJ1-1, with D maybe TRBD1 (5 bases). This CDR3 comprises 14 residues. CDR1 SGHTA and CDR2 FQGTGA come from the germline V gene. V shed 2 bases and J shed 4 bases, with 11 bases lying between them. The CDR3 nucleotides are TGTGCCAGCAGCTTACGGGGCGCGGGCACTGAAGCTTTCTTT. Protein product: CASSLRGAGTEAFF.

The chain has TRBV5-4 and TRBJ1-4; D might be TRBD1 (5 bases). Trimming pared 4 bases from V and 10 bases from J, leaving 14 bases between. Germline V lookup: CDR1 SGHNT, CDR2 YYREEE (reference sequence). The CDR3 consists of 13 residues. The CDR3 is CASSRDLGGKLFF. DNA of the CDR3: TGTGCCAGCAGCCGGGACCTGGGCGGAAAACTGTTTTTT. Using reference TRBV5-4 and TRBJ1-4 for the parts outside the CDR3, the full variable domain is ETGVTQSPTHLIKTRGQQVTLRCSSQSGHNTVSWYQQALGQGPQFIFQYYREEENGRGNFPPRFSGLQFPNYSSELNVNALELDDSALYLCASSRDLGGKLFFGSGTQLSVL.

This clone appeared a single time. CDR3 in amino acids: CASSQRRIDSNEQYF. The CDR3 DNA reads TGTGCCAGCAGCCAACGGAGGATAGATTCCAACGAGCAGTACTTC. This chain links TRBV4-2 with TRBJ2-7, with a possible D match to TRBD2 (5 bases). Germline CDR1 is LGHNA and CDR2 is YNFKEQ. Trimming stripped 2 bases from V and 5 bases from J, with 16 bases between. The CDR3 is 15 amino acids.

CDR3: CASSASLAGGSDTQYF. The CDR3 DNA follows: TGTGCCAGCAGCGCCTCACTAGCGGGGGGGTCAGATACGCAGTATTTT. The chain recombines TRBV5-6 with TRBJ2-3; 13 bases are shared with TRBD2. Germline V lookup: CDR1 SGHDT, CDR2 YYEEEE. J was trimmed by 4 bases and V by 4 bases; bases with no gene match: 6. CDR3 size: 16 residues.

This rearrangement joins TRBV14 to TRBJ2-3; TRBD2 might be the D (5 bases). CDR1 and CDR2 from the germline V gene are SGHDN and FVKESK. The germline V and J ends were trimmed by 1 base and 2 bases, with 10 bases remaining between them. The CDR3 is made up of 15 amino acids. CDR3: CASSQVRADTDTQYF. DNA for the CDR3: TGTGCCAGCAGCCAAGTGAGGGCGGACACAGATACGCAGTATTTT.

The chain has TRBV9 and TRBJ1-1, with D possibly matching TRBD1 (6 bases). The CDR3 extends over 14 amino acids. The V gene's germline CDR1 is SGDLS and CDR2 YYNGEE. The V end was cut by 0 bases, the J end by 6 bases, with 12 bases between. CDR3 loop: CASSVALGGPEAFF. The CDR3 DNA reads as TGTGCCAGCAGCGTAGCTTTAGGGGGGCCTGAAGCTTTCTTT.

The V call is TRBV4-2, the J call TRBJ2-5; D gene ambiguous. The CDR3 length is 13 residues. Trimming removed 4 bases at V and 2 bases at J, with 8 bases between. The germline V gene has CDR1 LGHNA and CDR2 YNFKEQ. Here the CDR3 DNA reads TGTGCCAGCAGCCGACAAATTCAAGAGACCCAGTACTTC. Translation gives CASSRQIQETQYF.

The CDR3 sequence is CASSSVRGDQETQYF. The CDR3 DNA follows: TGTGCCAGCAGCTCGGTACGGGGGGACCAAGAGACCCAGTACTTC. V gene TRBV7-2 combines with J gene TRBJ2-5; 7 nucleotides line up with TRBD2. The CDR3 contains 15 residues. The J segment lost 0 bases and the V segment lost 4 bases, leaving 5 bases of the junction unmatched. Germline values: CDR1 SGHTA, CDR2 FQGNSA. The variable domain in full, with the rest retrieved from reference TRBV7-2 and TRBJ2-5, is GAGVSQSPSNKVTEKGKDVELRCDPISGHTALYWYRQSLGQGLEFLIYFQGNSAPDKSGLPSDRFSAERTGGSVSTLTIQRTQQEDSAVYLCASSSVRGDQETQYFGPGTRLLVL.

The chain couples TRBV12-2 to TRBJ2-3; the DNA was not used to check the table's D call, TRBD2. TRBV12-2 is a documented pseudogene. CDR3 length: 18 residues. CDR3 DNA sequence: TGTGCAAGTCGCTTAGCATCAAACAGACTAGCGGGTGCCGATACGCAGTATTTT. The encoded protein is CASRLASNRLAGADTQYF.